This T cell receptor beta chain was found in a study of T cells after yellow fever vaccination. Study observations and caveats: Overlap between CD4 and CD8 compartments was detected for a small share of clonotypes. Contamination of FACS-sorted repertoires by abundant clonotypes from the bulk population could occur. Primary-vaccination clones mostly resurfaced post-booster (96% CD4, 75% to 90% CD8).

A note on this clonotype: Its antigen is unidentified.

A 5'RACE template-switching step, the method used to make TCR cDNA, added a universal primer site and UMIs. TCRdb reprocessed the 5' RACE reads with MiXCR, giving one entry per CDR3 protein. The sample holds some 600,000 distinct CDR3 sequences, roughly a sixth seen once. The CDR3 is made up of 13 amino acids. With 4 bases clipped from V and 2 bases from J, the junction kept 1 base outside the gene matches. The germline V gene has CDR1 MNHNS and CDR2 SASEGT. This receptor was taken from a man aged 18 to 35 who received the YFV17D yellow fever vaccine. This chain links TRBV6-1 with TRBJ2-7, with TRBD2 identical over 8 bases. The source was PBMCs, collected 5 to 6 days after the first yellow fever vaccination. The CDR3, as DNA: TGTGCCAGCAGTGCGGGACTAGCCTACGAGCAGTACTTC. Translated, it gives CASSAGLAYEQYF.